These 18 T cell receptor beta chains came from one sample sequenced in a study of CD8+ T cells in alopecia areata. The authors extracted RNA and reverse transcribed it into cDNA as the sequencing template. TCRdb keeps only in-frame clones here, not all; method: immunoSEQ multiplex PCR. Among 200,000 to 250,000 clones listed, 50% to 60% were seen once. Treatment meaning: oral pan-JAK inhibitor, 5-10 mg twice daily. Sequences were derived from CD4+ T cells sorted from blood, sampled at week 4, from a patient treated with tofacitinib. The receptors originated from a human donor with alopecia areata.

This clone came up many times. CDR3: CASIGYQETQYF. The CDR3, as DNA: TGTGCCAGCATTGGGTACCAAGAGACCCAGTACTTC. V usage is TRBV7-8 and J usage is TRBJ2-5, with no clear D. The CDR3 consists of 12 residues. The ends were cut back, 7 bases at V and 0 bases at J, with 6 bases in the middle. Germline loops: CDR1 SGHVS, CDR2 FQNEAQ.

The chain carries TRBV2 and TRBJ1-3; 7 nucleotides match TRBD1. Germline V gene sequence: CDR1 SNHLY, CDR2 FYNNEI. The ends lost 8 bases at V and 0 bases at J; junction bases unmatched: 7. This CDR3 has 15 residues. CDR3 amino acids: CASVGDSASGNTIYF. The CDR3 DNA sequence: TGTGCCAGCGTGGGGGACAGCGCCTCTGGAAACACCATATATTTT.

This clone was detected only a few times. The gene calls are TRBV6-6 and TRBJ2-3; D assignment may be TRBD1 or TRBD2 (5 bases each). V was clipped by 7 bases and J by 2 bases, with 10 bases between them. The CDR3 consists of 13 residues. Germline V gene data show CDR1 as MNHNY and CDR2 as SVGAGI (reference sequence). The CDR3, as DNA: TGTGCCAGCACCTGGGACGTCACAGATACGCAGTATTTT. This gives the protein CASTWDVTDTQYF.

This clone occurred a few times. The chain recombines TRBV29-1 with TRBJ1-1; 7 bases fit TRBD1. V shed 3 bases, J shed 5 bases, and the junction held 3 bases outside the gene matches. The germline V gene encodes CDR1 SQVTM and CDR2 ANQGSEA. This CDR3 spans 12 amino acids. The DNA for the CDR3 is TGCAGCGTTGACGAGGGGGCGACTGAAGCTTTCTTT. Its translation is CSVDEGATEAFF.

The chain carries TRBV30 and TRBJ2-1; 10 bases line up with TRBD2. V was pared by 5 bases and J by 5 bases, with 6 bases of the junction left unmatched. From germline, CDR1 is GTSNPN and CDR2 SVGIG (reference sequence). This CDR3 spans 14 amino acids. CDR3 residues: CAWQTGLANNEQFF. The CDR3 DNA reads TGTGCCTGGCAGACGGGACTAGCGAACAATGAGCAGTTCTTC.

The chain joins TRBV27 to TRBJ1-1, with D possibly being TRBD1 (5 bases). The V end lost 6 bases, the J end lost 11 bases, and 19 bases lay between the germline ends. This CDR3 contains 13 residues. Germline CDR1 MNHEY, CDR2 SMNVEV (reference sequence). The CDR3 loop is CASRGLGSQPAFF. The CDR3 DNA follows: TGTGCCAGCAGGGGACTCGGTTCTCAGCCGGCTTTCTTT.

This clone was counted between two and nine times. V gene TRBV18 combines with J gene TRBJ1-1; tentative D call: TRBD1 (5 bases). This CDR3 is built from 16 residues. Germline V CDR1 and CDR2: KGHSH, LQKENI. V lost 6 bases and J 5 bases, leaving 22 bases between the germline ends. CDR3 DNA: TGTGCCAGCTCGCCCAAAACAGTTGGGGCTACGACTGAAGCTTTCTTT. It specifies CASSPKTVGATTEAFF.

This clone was counted once. This chain joins TRBV15 and TRBJ1-2; no clear D gene. V lost 4 bases to trimming and J lost 7 bases, with 16 bases between them. Germline loops: CDR1 LNHNV, CDR2 YYDKDF (reference sequence). This CDR3 has 14 amino acids. CDR3 amino acids: CATSKAAGWAGYTF. For the CDR3, the DNA is TGTGCCACCAGCAAGGCCGCGGGTTGGGCTGGCTACACCTTC.

V usage is TRBV5-6 and J usage is TRBJ2-1; perhaps D is TRBD1 or TRBD2 (5 bases each). This CDR3 spans 12 amino acids. Germline values: CDR1 SGHDT, CDR2 YYEEEE. The germline V and J ends were trimmed by 2 bases and 10 bases, with 10 bases remaining between them. CDR3 sequence (DNA): TGTGCCAGCAGCTTCGAGGGGAACGAGCAGTTCTTC. Its protein is CASSFEGNEQFF.

The chain has TRBV29-1 and TRBJ1-1; D unresolved. Trimming pared 5 bases from V and 0 bases from J, leaving 13 bases between. Germline V gene data show CDR1 as SQVTM and CDR2 as ANQGSEA. The CDR3 covers 14 residues. In DNA, the CDR3 is TGCAGCGTTCCCTCTGGGGTTATGAACACTGAAGCTTTCTTT. Its translation is CSVPSGVMNTEAFF. The variable domain in full, with the rest retrieved from reference TRBV29-1 and TRBJ1-1, is SAVISQKPSRDICQRGTSLTIQCQVDSQVTMMFWYRQQPGQSLTLIATANQGSEATYESGFVIDKFPISRPNLTFSTLTVSNMSPEDSSIYLCSVPSGVMNTEAFFGQGTRLTVV.

This clone was detected a few times. CDR3 in amino acids: CAWGPSTDTQYF. CDR3 in DNA: TGTGCCTGGGGACCTAGCACAGATACGCAGTATTTT. This chain joins TRBV30 and TRBJ2-3; D not certain. Trimming removed 5 bases from V and 0 bases from J, with 6 bases in between. Looked up from germline, CDR1 is GTSNPN and CDR2 is SVGIG (reference sequence). CDR3 length equals 12 residues.

The table lists this clone with a few counts. The gene calls are TRBV19 and TRBJ1-5, with D uncertain. Germline V gene sequence: CDR1 LNHDA, CDR2 SQIVND (reference sequence). This CDR3 is built from 13 residues. Trimming removed 3 bases at V and 7 bases at J, with 10 bases between. This CDR3 reads CASSIVTGQPQHF. As DNA, the CDR3 is TGTGCCAGTAGTATTGTCACGGGGCAGCCCCAGCATTTT.

This clone showed up just a few times. The gene calls are TRBV7-2 and TRBJ2-5, with D perhaps matching TRBD2 (6 bases). The CDR3 has 11 residues. The germline CDR1 and CDR2 sequences are SGHTA and FQGNSA. Trimming pared 6 bases from V and 9 bases from J, leaving 11 bases between. CDR3 region: CASSRAGPQYF. The CDR3 coding sequence is TGTGCCAGCAGTCGGGCGGGGCCCCAGTACTTC. Based on the CDR3 plus reference TRBV7-2 and TRBJ2-5, the full variable domain is GAGVSQSPSNKVTEKGKDVELRCDPISGHTALYWYRQSLGQGLEFLIYFQGNSAPDKSGLPSDRFSAERTGGSVSTLTIQRTQQEDSAVYLCASSRAGPQYFGPGTRLLVL.

The gene calls are TRBV7-2 and TRBJ2-3; unclear D gene. CDR1 and CDR2 (germline): SGHTA, FQGNSA. Trimming took off 5 bases at V and 11 bases at J, with 11 bases between the two ends. The CDR3 has 11 residues. The CDR3 is CASSAALGQYF. The CDR3 DNA sequence: TGTGCCAGCAGCGCTGCATTGGGGCAGTATTTT. Drawing the rest from reference TRBV7-2 and TRBJ2-3, the complete variable domain is GAGVSQSPSNKVTEKGKDVELRCDPISGHTALYWYRQSLGQGLEFLIYFQGNSAPDKSGLPSDRFSAERTGGSVSTLTIQRTQQEDSAVYLCASSAALGQYFGPGTRLTVL.

The chain joins TRBV6-6 to TRBJ1-5, with D uncertain. V shed 2 bases and J shed 3 bases, with 5 bases lying between them. CDR1 MNHNY and CDR2 SVGAGI come from the germline V gene (reference sequence). The CDR3 spans 13 residues. As DNA, the CDR3 is TGTGCCAGCAGTTACCGCGACAATCAGCCCCAGCATTTT. Its translation is CASSYRDNQPQHF.

The CDR3, as DNA: TGTGCCAGCAGAGAGACAGGACCTAATGAAAAACTGTTTTTT. Protein product: CASRETGPNEKLFF. This rearrangement joins TRBV25-1 to TRBJ1-4, with a possible D match to TRBD1 (6 bases). Trimming cost V 6 bases and J 3 bases, with 11 bases left between them. This CDR3 contains 14 residues. The V gene's germline CDR1 is MGHDK and CDR2 SYGVNS.

The chain combines TRBV15 with TRBJ1-6, with D uncertain. Trimming removed 8 bases from V and 8 bases from J, with 16 bases in between. The CDR3 is made up of 14 amino acids. CDR1 and CDR2 from the germline V gene are LNHNV and YYDKDF (reference sequence). The chain's CDR3 is CATRRDTSHSPLHF. For the CDR3, the DNA is TGTGCCACCCGGCGGGATACATCCCATTCACCCCTCCACTTT.

This chain links TRBV6-5 with TRBJ2-5; D possibly corresponds to TRBD1 (8 bases). From germline, CDR1 is MNHEY and CDR2 SVGAGI. The CDR3 runs to 15 residues. V shed 8 bases and J shed 7 bases, with 23 bases lying between them. CDR3 in amino acids: CASAAPTGGGGTQYF. For the CDR3, the DNA is TGTGCCAGCGCCGCACCCACAGGGGGAGGGGGGACCCAGTACTTC.